One sample yielded the 9 T cell receptor beta chains listed below, sequenced in a study of T-cell reconstitution after alpha-beta-depleted transplantation in children. Unique molecular identifiers were used in preparing the TCRbeta library. TCRdb reprocessed the PCR reads with MiXCR, giving one entry per CDR3 protein. The data show approximately 520,000 distinct CDR3 sequences, over 9.5% seen once. The sample in question was PBMCs, mostly from graft donor cells, obtained 180 days after TCRalphabeta/CD19-depleted stem cell transplant. The receptors shown here come from a female patient aged 2-10 years who had a stem cell transplant for aplastic anemia, so the T cells may come from the graft donor.

The V gene is TRBV12-3 or TRBV12-4, the J gene TRBJ2-1; 8 bases fit TRBD1. The CDR3 runs 16 residues. With V trimmed by 3 bases and J by 6 bases, 10 bases remained unmatched. The CDR3 is CASSLGGQGLRNEQFF. For the CDR3, the DNA is TGTGCCAGCAGTTTGGGCGGACAGGGACTTCGCAATGAGCAGTTCTTC.

This clonotype occurred a few times. The gene calls are TRBV13 and TRBJ2-1; 7 bases align to TRBD1. From germline, CDR1 is PRHDT and CDR2 FYEKMQ (reference sequence). The CDR3 sequence is 16 residues long. J was trimmed by 7 bases and V by 5 bases; bases with no gene match: 14. CDR3: CASSNRQGERRNEQFF. CDR3 bases: TGTGCCAGCAGCAACCGACAGGGTGAACGAAGGAATGAGCAGTTCTTC.

This clonotype was seen only a few times. V and J are TRBV7-9 and TRBJ2-2; a possible D gene is TRBD2 (6 bases). V was cut by 5 bases and J by 1 base, with 11 bases left in between. Germline loops: CDR1 SEHNR, CDR2 FQNEAQ (reference sequence). The CDR3 contains 15 residues. In nucleotides, the CDR3 is TGTGCCAGCAGCGTTTGGGACTGGAACACCGGGGAGCTGTTTTTT. Translating it yields CASSVWDWNTGELFF. Variable domain in full (rest from reference TRBV7-9 and TRBJ2-2): DTGVSQNPRHKITKRGQNVTFRCDPISEHNRLYWYRQTLGQGPEFLTYFQNEAQLEKSRLLSDRFSAERPKGSFSTLEIQRTEQGDSAMYLCASSVWDWNTGELFFGEGSRLTVL.

This clonotype was recorded at least ten times. This rearrangement joins TRBV6-1 to TRBJ2-2; D possibly corresponds to TRBD1 (6 bases). V shed 6 bases and J shed 7 bases, with 15 bases lying between them. The CDR3 contains 14 residues. CDR1 and CDR2 (germline): MNHNS, SASEGT. The CDR3 DNA reads as TGTGCCAGCAGATTTCCCCTAGGGGGCGGGGAGCTGTTTTTT. It codes for CASRFPLGGGELFF.

The rearrangement links TRBV28 to TRBJ2-1; TRBD2 agrees at 8 bases. Per germline, CDR1 MDHEN and CDR2 SYDVKM. The CDR3 has 16 residues. V trimming: 2 bases; J trimming: 10 bases; junction bases outside the gene matches: 13. DNA of the CDR3: TGTGCCAGCAGTTTAAGGGGCGGCCTAGCGGGTCGGGAGCAGTTCTTC. Its translation: CASSLRGGLAGREQFF. The variable domain in full, completed from reference TRBV28 and TRBJ2-1, reads DVKVTQSSRYLVKRTGEKVFLECVQDMDHENMFWYRQDPGLGLRLIYFSYDVKMKEKGDIPEGYSVSREKKERFSLILESASTNQTSMYLCASSLRGGLAGREQFFGPGTRLTVL.

This rearrangement joins TRBV7-2 to TRBJ2-1; D gene ambiguous. Germline V lookup: CDR1 SGHTA, CDR2 FQGNSA. Trimming cost V 1 base and J 9 bases, with 10 bases left between them. The CDR3 has 13 residues. The DNA of the CDR3 is TGTGCCAGCAGCTTAGGTGGGTCACGTGAGCAGTTCTTC. This gives the protein CASSLGGSREQFF.

This chain links TRBV18 with TRBJ2-5, with 7 bases that match TRBD1. This CDR3 is built from 14 residues. CDR1 KGHSH and CDR2 LQKENI come from the germline V gene. V dropped 1 base and J dropped 3; count of bases not matched to a gene: 2. CDR3 nucleotide sequence: TGTGCCAGCTCACCACGGGACAGCAAAGAGACCCAGTACTTC. Protein sequence: CASSPRDSKETQYF.

This clonotype was observed at least ten times. This rearrangement joins TRBV28 to TRBJ2-7; no reliable D call. There are 13 residues in the CDR3. Germline assignment: CDR1 MDHEN and CDR2 SYDVKM. Trimming left V 2 bases short and J 5 bases short, with 10 bases between. The CDR3 region has the DNA TGTGCCAGCAGTTTAGCAGGTCGGAACGAGCAGTACTTC. It specifies CASSLAGRNEQYF. Full variable domain (missing parts from reference TRBV28 and TRBJ2-7): DVKVTQSSRYLVKRTGEKVFLECVQDMDHENMFWYRQDPGLGLRLIYFSYDVKMKEKGDIPEGYSVSREKKERFSLILESASTNQTSMYLCASSLAGRNEQYFGPGTRLTVT.

This sequence joins TRBV20-1 and TRBJ2-5; D may be TRBD2 (6 bases). CDR3 length: 17 residues. V was trimmed by 0 bases and J by 1 base, leaving 18 bases between them. Germline CDR1 is DFQATT and CDR2 is SNEGSKA (reference sequence). The CDR3 here is CSARDARGAGPQETQYF. CDR3 in DNA: TGCAGTGCTAGAGATGCCCGGGGAGCGGGTCCCCAAGAGACCCAGTACTTC.